This T cell receptor beta chain was identified in a study of blood T cell repertoires in COVID-19. Trimming left V 7 bases short and J 7 bases short, with 13 bases between. The CDR3 totals 13 residues. Germline CDR1 is SNHLY and CDR2 is FYNNEI. This clone has only one observation. The table came from immunoSEQ multiplex PCR; TCRdb's copy has only in-frame clones and leaves some out. The table has about 60,000 clones, 88% seen once. The clonotype originates from a human donor in a cohort sampled during active COVID-19. Sequenced input: peripheral blood. The J gene is TRBJ2-2, the V gene TRBV2; D possibly corresponds to TRBD1 (5 bases). CDR3: CASKTSGIGELFF. In DNA form, the CDR3 reads TGTGCCAGCAAGACATCAGGGATCGGGGAGCTGTTTTTT.